This T cell receptor (beta chain) originates from a study of Graves' ophthalmopathy and Graves' hyperthyroidism. Germline values: CDR1 ENHRY, CDR2 SYGVKD. This CDR3 is built from 16 residues. The V and J ends lost 10 bases and 2 bases respectively, with 23 bases between them. This clonotype was recorded many times. Amplified TCR beta CDR3 regions were obtained using RNA transcripts as template. First-round RT-PCR with HTBI primers preceded a second-round multiplex PCR. MiXCR, applied by TCRdb to the multiplex PCR reads, yields one record per CDR3 protein. The sample includes roughly 350,000 distinct CDR3 sequences, about a sixth of them seen just once.

Source material: peripheral blood. This clonotype originated in an adult woman with stable Graves' hyperthyroidism. The rearrangement uses TRBV10-3 and TRBJ1-1; tentative D call: TRBD1 (6 bases). CDR3 nucleotides: TGTGCCAAGAACAGGGTAGGACAAGCACTAAACACTGAAGCTTTCTTT. Protein: CAKNRVGQALNTEAFF.